This T cell receptor (beta chain) was recovered during a study of T-cell memory formation after mild COVID-19. Study as a whole: Largely donor-specific TCR clusters were found.

Study-wide results and caveats: Clones that got smaller from day 15 to 85 had even CD4/CD8, while clones growing later tipped toward CD4+.

With constant-segment primers, 5'RACE yielded cDNA libraries of TCR alpha and TCR beta that carried sample barcodes and UMIs. TCRdb ran MiXCR on the 5' RACE reads and lists one entry per CDR3 protein. The sample consists of around 450,000 distinct CDR3 sequences, 20% to 25% of them appearing once. Deletions cut 8 bases from V and 6 bases from J, with 16 bases between. Germline CDR1 and CDR2: MGHRA and YSYEKL. This CDR3 has 13 residues. This clonotype showed up just once. Its antigen is not identified. This receptor was obtained from an adult woman who had mild COVID-19 (a few samples of this study predate the infection). Cell type and time point are not known. The chain links TRBV4-1 to TRBJ1-2, with a weak D call TRBD1 (5 bases). Sequenced material: PBMCs or a T cell subset sorted from them (not recorded which). The CDR3 nucleotides read TGCGCCAGCTCGTCACGACAGCGGGATGGCTACACCTTC. This gives the protein CASSSRQRDGYTF.